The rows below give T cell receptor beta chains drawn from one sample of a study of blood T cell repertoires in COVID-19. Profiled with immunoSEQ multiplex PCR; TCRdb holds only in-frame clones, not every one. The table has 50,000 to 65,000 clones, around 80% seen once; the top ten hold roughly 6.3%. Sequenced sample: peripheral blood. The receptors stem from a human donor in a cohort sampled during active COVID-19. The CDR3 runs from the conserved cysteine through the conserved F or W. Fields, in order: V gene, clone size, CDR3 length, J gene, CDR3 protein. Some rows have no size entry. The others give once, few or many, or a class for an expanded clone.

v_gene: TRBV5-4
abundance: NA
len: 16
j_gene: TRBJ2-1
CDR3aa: CASSLGGRARDNEQFF

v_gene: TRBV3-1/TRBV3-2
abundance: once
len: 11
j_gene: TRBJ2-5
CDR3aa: CASSLQETQYF

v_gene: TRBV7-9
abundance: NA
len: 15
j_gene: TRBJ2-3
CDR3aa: CASSLILGGKDTQYF

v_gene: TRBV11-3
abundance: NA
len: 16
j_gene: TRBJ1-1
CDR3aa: CASSSVGRTGETEAFF

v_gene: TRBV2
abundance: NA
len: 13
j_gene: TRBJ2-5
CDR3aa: CATSDSGQETQYF

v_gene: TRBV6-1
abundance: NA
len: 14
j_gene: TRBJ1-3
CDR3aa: CASSEAGGLNTIYF

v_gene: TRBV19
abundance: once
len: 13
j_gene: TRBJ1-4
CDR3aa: CASSSRGREKLFF

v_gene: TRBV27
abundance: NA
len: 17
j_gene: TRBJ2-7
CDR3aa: CASALSGSGTGIYEQYF

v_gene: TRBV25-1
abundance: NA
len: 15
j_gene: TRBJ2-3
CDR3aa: CASSDRTGGSDTQYF

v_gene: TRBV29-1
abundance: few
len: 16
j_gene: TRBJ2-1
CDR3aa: CSAQGLAGGPSDEQFF

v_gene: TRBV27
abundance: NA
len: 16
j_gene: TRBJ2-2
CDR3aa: CASSIGQGRVTGELFF

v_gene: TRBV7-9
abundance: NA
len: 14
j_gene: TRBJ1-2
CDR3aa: CASSFEDRGRGYTF

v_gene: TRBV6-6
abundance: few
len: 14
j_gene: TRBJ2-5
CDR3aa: CASSTTSGSEFQYF

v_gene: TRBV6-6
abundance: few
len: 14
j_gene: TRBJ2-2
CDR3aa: CASSSTGGAGELFF

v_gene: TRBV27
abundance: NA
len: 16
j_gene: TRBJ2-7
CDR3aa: CASSSKAGQGSYEQYF

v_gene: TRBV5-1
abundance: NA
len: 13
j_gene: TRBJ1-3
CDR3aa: CASSTGVGNTIYF

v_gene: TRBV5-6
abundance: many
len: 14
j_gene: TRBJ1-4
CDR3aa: CASSRAQGTEKLFF

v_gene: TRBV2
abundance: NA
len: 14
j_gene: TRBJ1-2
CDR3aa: CASTGRGEGPGYTF

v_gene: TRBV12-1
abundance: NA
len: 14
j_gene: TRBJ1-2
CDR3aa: CASSLDSPSYGYTF

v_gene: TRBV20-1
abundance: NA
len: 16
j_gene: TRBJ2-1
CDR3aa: CSASSLAGLSSREQFF

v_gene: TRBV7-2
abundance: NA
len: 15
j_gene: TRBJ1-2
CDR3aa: CASRSPSTGGHGYTF

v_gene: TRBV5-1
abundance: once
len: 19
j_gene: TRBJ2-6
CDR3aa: CASSLASTGTLTGANVLTF

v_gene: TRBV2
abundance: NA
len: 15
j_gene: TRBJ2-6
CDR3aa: CASSETGPGANVLTF

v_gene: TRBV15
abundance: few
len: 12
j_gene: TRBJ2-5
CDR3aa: CATSRDSGTQYF

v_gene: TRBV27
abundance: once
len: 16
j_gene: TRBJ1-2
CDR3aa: CASTASVGGQGFGYTF

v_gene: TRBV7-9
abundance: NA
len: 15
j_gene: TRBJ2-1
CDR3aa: CASSLAQISYNEQFF

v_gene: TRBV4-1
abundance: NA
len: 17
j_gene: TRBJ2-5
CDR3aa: CASSPDRGVGLQETQYF

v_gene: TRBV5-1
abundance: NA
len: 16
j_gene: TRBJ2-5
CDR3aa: CASSLGASGNQETQYF

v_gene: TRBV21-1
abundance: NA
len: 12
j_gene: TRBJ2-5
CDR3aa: CASSPEPETQYF

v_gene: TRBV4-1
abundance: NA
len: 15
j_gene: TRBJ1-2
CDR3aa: CASSQDSASNYGYTF

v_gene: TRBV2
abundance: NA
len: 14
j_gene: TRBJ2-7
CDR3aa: CASSELEVNYEQYF

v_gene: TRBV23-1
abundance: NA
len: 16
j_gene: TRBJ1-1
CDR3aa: CASSRDKRTMNTEAFF